The sequence of this T cell receptor beta chain was determined in a study of blood T cell repertoires in COVID-19. Data came from immunoSEQ multiplex PCR; TCRdb stores just in-frame clones and leaves some out. The top ten clones hold about 1.8% of a sample with fewer than 350,000 clones, 89% of them seen once. Germline V gene lookup returns CDR1 SEHNR and CDR2 FQNEAQ (reference sequence). The CDR3 loop spans 13 amino acids. V was clipped by 5 bases and J by 4 bases; unmatched bases: 2. The sequenced sample was PBMCs or T cells enriched from blood (not recorded which). The sequence came from a woman in her forties who had recovered from COVID-19. This chain joins TRBV7-9 and TRBJ1-2, with 9 bases that match TRBD1. In nucleotides, the CDR3 is TGTGCCAGCAGCCTACAGGGGGCCTATGGCTACACCTTC. It is translated as CASSLQGAYGYTF. Full variable domain (remainder filled in from reference TRBV7-9 and TRBJ1-2): DTGVSQNPRHKITKRGQNVTFRCDPISEHNRLYWYRQTLGQGPEFLTYFQNEAQLEKSRLLSDRFSAERPKGSFSTLEIQRTEQGDSAMYLCASSLQGAYGYTFGSGTRLTVV.